In its sample, the clone carrying this T cell receptor beta chain ranks as medium-sized. The antigen is unknown. The repertoire was sequenced with immunoSEQ multiplex PCR; TCRdb's copy has only in-frame clones and lacks some. The table has 300,000 to 400,000 clones, 80% to 90% seen once. The sample is drawn from a study of Ad26.COV2.S vaccination and SARS-CoV-2 variants. This CDR3 has 14 amino acids. The germline V gene encodes CDR1 MNHEY and CDR2 SVGAGI. V lost 3 bases and J lost 4, with 13 bases in between. Treatment described: about 20 received Ad26.COV2.S at low or high dose, single or two shots; five or six received placebo; per-sample allocation not given. Collection of samples fell on day 63 after the first vaccine or placebo injection. General study results and limits: Spike-specific TCR breadth was greater after Ad26.COV2.S than placebo. The TCR breadth and depth analyses may have understated or missed part of the total T cell responses.

This chain uses TRBV6-5 with TRBJ2-7; D remains unclear. The receptor's source is a person between 18 and 60 years old who received the Ad26.COV2.S COVID-19 vaccine or a placebo. The sequencing here drew on peripheral blood, taken in a trial of Ad26.COV2.S vaccine versus placebo. CDR3 residues: CASSYVAGLYEQYF. As DNA, the CDR3 is TGTGCCAGCAGTTATGTGGCCGGGTTATACGAGCAGTACTTC.